Included here is one T cell receptor (beta chain) sequence, with context. Its target is unknown. The CDR3 has 14 residues. CDR1 SEHNR and CDR2 FQNEAQ come from the germline V gene (reference sequence). Trimming at V came to 5 bases and at J to 3 bases, leaving 5 bases not matched to a gene. These data originate in a study of T cell repertoires in cytomegalovirus infection. Overall study: In public TCR beta signatures, there were indications of both CMV infection and matching HLA type. Overall study findings and caveats: Frequencies of public TCR beta families were cumulated, and this identified carriers of CMV plus the relevant HLA. What dominated the ex vivo response were HLA-C-restricted CMV-specific TCR beta clonotypes.

TCRdb itself ran the reads through MiXCR, one entry per CDR3 protein. Of roughly 990,000 distinct CDR3 sequences in the sample, roughly 30% were seen once. Sequencing was performed on cultured CD8+ T cells from PBMCs, taken from culture after CMV antigen stimulation. The chain links TRBV7-9 to TRBJ2-7; TRBD1 agrees at 9 bases. This sequence was found in a human donor in good health (CMV status not recorded). Some clones in this sample may be carry-over from other donors' samples. The CDR3 DNA reads as TGTGCCAGCAGCGCCAGACAGGGGGGCTACGAGCAGTACTTC. Protein: CASSARQGGYEQYF.